This TCR beta chain derives from a study of blood T cells in healthy people across ages. On the study more broadly: There was about one barcoded beta molecule captured by template switching per two T cells.

Study-level results: Donor CMV status was unknown, possibly confounding expanded clonotype changes.

The sample holds a few counts of this clonotype. The target antigen is unknown. The ends were cut back, 6 bases at V and 1 base at J, with 12 bases in the middle. The CDR3 loop spans 14 amino acids. Germline lookup yields CDR1 MNHEY and CDR2 SVGEGT. Peripheral blood, approximately 10 milliliters per donor, was collected. The use of a sample-barcoded 5' primer and a J-beta primer mix characterized a second PCR of about 6 to 12 cycles. Every cDNA was tagged by a template-switch adaptor with 12 random nucleotides. One entry per CDR3 protein, called by TCRdb with MiXCR from the 5' RACE reads. The data contain some 1.5 million distinct CDR3 sequences, approximately 28% of them singletons.

The sample taken for sequencing was blood. V and J are TRBV6-2 or TRBV6-3 and TRBJ2-5; D possibly matches TRBD1 or TRBD2 (6 bases each). The TCR originated in a woman between 25 and 40 years old in good health. The chain's CDR3 is CASRGGLGQETQYF. CDR3 sequence (DNA): TGTGCCAGCAGAGGGGGACTGGGCCAAGAGACCCAGTACTTC.